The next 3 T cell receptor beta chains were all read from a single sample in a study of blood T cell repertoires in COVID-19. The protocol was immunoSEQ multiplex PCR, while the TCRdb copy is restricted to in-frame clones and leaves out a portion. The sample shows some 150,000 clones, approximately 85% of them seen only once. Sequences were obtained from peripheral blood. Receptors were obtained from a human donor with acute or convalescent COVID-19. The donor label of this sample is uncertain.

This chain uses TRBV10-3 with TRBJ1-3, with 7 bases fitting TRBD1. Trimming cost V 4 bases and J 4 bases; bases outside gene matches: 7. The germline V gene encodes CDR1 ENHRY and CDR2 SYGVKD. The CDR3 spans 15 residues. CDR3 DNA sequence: TGTGCCATCAGTGCTAACAGGGGATACGGAAACACCATATATTTT. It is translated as CAISANRGYGNTIYF.

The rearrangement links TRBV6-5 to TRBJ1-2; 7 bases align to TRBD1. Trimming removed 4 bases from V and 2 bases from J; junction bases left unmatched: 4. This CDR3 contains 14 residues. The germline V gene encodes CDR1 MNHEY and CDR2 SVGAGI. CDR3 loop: CASSSTGLNYGYTF. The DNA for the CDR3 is TGTGCCAGCAGTTCGACAGGGCTCAACTATGGCTACACCTTC.

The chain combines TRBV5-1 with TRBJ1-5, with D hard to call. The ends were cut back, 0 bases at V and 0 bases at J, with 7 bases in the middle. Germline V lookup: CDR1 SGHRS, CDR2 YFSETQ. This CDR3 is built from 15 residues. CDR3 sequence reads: CASSLAGYSNQPQHF. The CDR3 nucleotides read TGCGCCAGCAGCTTGGCGGGGTATAGCAATCAGCCCCAGCATTTT.